These 5 T cell receptor beta chains were sequenced from one sample in a study of blood T cell repertoires in COVID-19. Profiled with immunoSEQ multiplex PCR; TCRdb holds only in-frame clones, not every one. The sample holds 150,000 to 200,000 clones, roughly three quarters seen once. Sequencing was performed on PBMCs or T cells enriched from blood (not recorded which). These receptors originate from a woman aged 50 to 60 with acute COVID-19.

The chain has TRBV7-2 and TRBJ1-1; TRBD1 matches 7 bases. The junction had 1 base not matched to a gene; V was cut back by 5 bases and J by 1 base. Germline-derived CDR1 and CDR2 are SGHTA and FQGNSA. The CDR3 has 13 amino acids. Here the CDR3 DNA reads TGTGCCAGCAGCCGACAGGGGAACACTGAAGCTTTCTTT. Translated: CASSRQGNTEAFF.

CDR3 nucleotide sequence: TGTGCCAGCAGCCAAGTAAGTGGGGGCAGCACAGATACGCAGTATTTT. Translated: CASSQVSGGSTDTQYF. The gene calls are TRBV4-2 and TRBJ2-3, with D possibly TRBD1 on 6 matching bases. The ends were cut back, 1 base at V and 0 bases at J, with 11 bases in the middle. In germline, CDR1 is LGHNA, CDR2 YNFKEQ. This CDR3 is 16 amino acids long.

This clone has only one observation. This sequence joins TRBV5-5 and TRBJ2-5; possible D gene TRBD2, 6 bases. Between the trimmed V and J ends, which lost 3 bases and 5 bases, there was a span of 11 bases. The CDR3 is made up of 13 amino acids. Germline V gives CDR1 SGHKS, CDR2 YYEKEE (reference sequence). CDR3 region: CASSWAGPETQYF. The CDR3 DNA reads as TGTGCCAGCAGCTGGGCGGGGCCGGAGACCCAGTACTTC.

The V call is TRBV20-1, the J call TRBJ1-6; no definite D call. CDR3 length equals 11 residues. Trimming removed 7 bases at V and 5 bases at J, with 6 bases between. The germline V gene has CDR1 DFQATT and CDR2 SNEGSKA (reference sequence). The CDR3 region has the DNA TGCAGTGGCGAGCATAATTCACCCCTCCACTTT. This codes for CSGEHNSPLHF.

The chain employs TRBV5-1 and TRBJ1-6; no clear D gene. Germline-derived CDR1 and CDR2 are SGHRS and YFSETQ. The CDR3 spans 13 residues. V was cut by 1 base and J by 7 bases, with 6 bases left in between. In nucleotides, the CDR3 is TGCGCCAGCAGCTTGCAGGCGAATTCACCCCTCCACTTT. It translates to CASSLQANSPLHF.